The 14 T cell receptor beta chains given below trace back to one sample, sequenced in a study of blood T cells in healthy people across ages. Together with a sample-barcoded 5' primer, a J-beta primer mix was included in a second PCR lasting roughly 7 to 11 cycles. TCRdb redid the calling of the 5' RACE reads with MiXCR, one entry per CDR3 protein. The sample lists 660,000 or so distinct CDR3 sequences; roughly three fifths were seen once. The sequenced material came from blood. The receptors here all came from a man between 60 and 70 years old in good health.

For the CDR3, the DNA is TGTGCCAGCACCGACGGGGCCCGATGGAGGGAGCAGTTCTTC. It is translated as CASTDGARWREQFF. This chain connects TRBV7-2 to TRBJ2-1; D assignment may be TRBD1 or TRBD2 (5 bases each). Deletions cut 7 bases from V and 10 bases from J, with 20 bases between. Looked up from germline, CDR1 is SGHTA and CDR2 is FQGNSA. The CDR3 is made up of 14 amino acids.

Comment on this clonotype: The junction departs from germline at one end; a sequencing error may be responsible. CDR3 region: CASSQEQGSSSYSEQFF. CDR3 bases: TGCGCCAGCAGCCAAGAGCAGGGATCGAGCTCCTACAGTGAGCAGTTCTTC. V gene TRBV4-1 combines with J gene TRBJ2-1, with D possibly being TRBD1 (5 bases). CDR1 MGHRA and CDR2 YSYEKL come from the germline V gene. The CDR3 loop spans 17 amino acids.

This clonotype occurred a few times. V is TRBV5-1 and J is TRBJ2-4; D is undetermined. The germline CDR1 and CDR2 sequences are SGHRS and YFSETQ. The CDR3 extends over 15 amino acids. The ends were cut back, 4 bases at V and 1 base at J, with 12 bases in the middle. The CDR3 DNA reads TGCGCCAGCAGCGCCCCCACCGAGGCCAAAAACATTCAGTACTTC. This codes for CASSAPTEAKNIQYF.

This chain joins TRBV10-3 and TRBJ2-4; D may be TRBD2 (6 bases). The CDR3 has 15 amino acids. Germline CDR1 ENHRY, CDR2 SYGVKD. The germline V and J ends were trimmed by 0 bases and 2 bases, with 8 bases remaining between them. Written as DNA, the CDR3 is TGTGCCATCAGTGAGTCGGGGGGATCCAAAAACATTCAGTACTTC. Its protein is CAISESGGSKNIQYF.

This clonotype has ten or more counts. The chain has TRBV29-1 and TRBJ2-7, with unresolved D. Germline CDR1 is SQVTM and CDR2 is ANQGSEA. This CDR3 has 13 amino acids. The germline V and J ends were trimmed by 4 bases and 2 bases, with 12 bases remaining between them. This CDR3 is CSVAQRSAYEQYF. In DNA form, the CDR3 reads TGCAGCGTTGCCCAGAGATCGGCCTACGAGCAGTACTTC.

V and J are TRBV5-1 and TRBJ2-1; D gene ambiguous. Germline CDR1 SGHRS, CDR2 YFSETQ. Trimming left V 4 bases short and J 10 bases short, with 9 bases between. This CDR3 comprises 11 residues. This CDR3 is CASSPGEEQFF. The DNA for the CDR3 is TGCGCCAGCAGCCCCGGCGAGGAGCAGTTCTTC.

The chain recombines TRBV28 with TRBJ2-2; D unclear. The germline CDR1 and CDR2 sequences are MDHEN and SYDVKM. There are 14 residues in the CDR3. V lost 6 bases, J lost 0 bases, and 8 bases lay in between. CDR3 sequence (DNA): TGTGCCAGCAGAACGCTCACGAACACCGGGGAGCTGTTTTTT. Its translation is CASRTLTNTGELFF.

DNA for the CDR3: TGTGCCAGCAGTTTGAGATCGGTCGGGTTAAATGAGCAGTTCTTC. This sequence encodes CASSLRSVGLNEQFF. The chain carries TRBV27 and TRBJ2-1; no clear D gene. The CDR3 is 15 amino acids. V lost 3 bases and J lost 7, with 16 bases in between. The germline CDR1 and CDR2 sequences are MNHEY and SMNVEV (reference sequence).

V usage is TRBV7-2 and J usage is TRBJ2-3; D uncertain. This CDR3 has 17 residues. Germline V gene sequence: CDR1 SGHTA, CDR2 FQGNSA. V lost 2 bases to trimming and J lost 0 bases, with 15 bases between them. CDR3 DNA: TGTGCCAGCAGCTTACGTTGGACGATGACTAGCACAGATACGCAGTATTTT. Translated: CASSLRWTMTSTDTQYF. Full variable domain (outside the CDR3, taken from reference TRBV7-2 and TRBJ2-3): GAGVSQSPSNKVTEKGKDVELRCDPISGHTALYWYRQSLGQGLEFLIYFQGNSAPDKSGLPSDRFSAERTGGSVSTLTIQRTQQEDSAVYLCASSLRWTMTSTDTQYFGPGTRLTVL.

The gene calls are TRBV15 and TRBJ2-5; D might be TRBD2 (5 bases). Per germline, CDR1 LNHNV and CDR2 YYDKDF (reference sequence). V lost 1 base and J 3 bases, leaving 9 bases between the germline ends. The CDR3 runs to 14 residues. For the CDR3, the DNA is TGTGCCACCAGCAGAGTCTCGGGAAAAGAGACCCAGTACTTC. It specifies CATSRVSGKETQYF.

This clonotype was detected a few times. The chain couples TRBV29-1 to TRBJ2-1; 10 bases match TRBD1. The CDR3 is 13 residues long. The J segment lost 2 bases and the V segment lost 7 bases, leaving 2 bases of the junction unmatched. The germline CDR1 and CDR2 sequences are SQVTM and ANQGSEA. CDR3 nucleotide sequence: TGCAGCGCCGGACAGGGGGCCTACAATGAGCAGTTCTTC. It codes for CSAGQGAYNEQFF.

This chain connects TRBV29-1 to TRBJ1-1; TRBD1 matches 8 bases. Germline assignment: CDR1 SQVTM and CDR2 ANQGSEA. This CDR3 spans 16 amino acids. J lost 7 bases, V lost 7 bases, and 20 bases had no gene match. This CDR3 is CSAPRQGLTGDGEAFF. CDR3 DNA sequence: TGCAGCGCCCCGAGACAGGGGTTGACAGGGGACGGTGAAGCTTTCTTT.

A word on this clonotype: A much larger clone differs by one base, so this may be a read error. The chain joins TRBV9 to TRBJ2-7; perhaps TRBD2 as D (6 bases). Germline CDR1 SGDLS, CDR2 YYNGEE. Trimming removed 1 base from V and 6 bases from J, with 11 bases in between. The CDR3 sequence is 13 residues long. CDR3 region: CASSVRLVGEQYF. CDR3 in DNA: TGTGCCAGCAGCGTACGACTAGTCGGCGAGCAGTACTTC.

The rearrangement links TRBV6-6 to TRBJ1-2; weak D call: TRBD1 (5 bases). Germline assignment: CDR1 MNHNY and CDR2 SVGAGI (reference sequence). The CDR3 extends over 13 amino acids. The V end was cut by 2 bases, the J end by 8 bases, with 12 bases between. For the CDR3, the DNA is TGTGCCAGCAGTTACACGGGGGAAGACGGCTACACCTTC. It encodes CASSYTGEDGYTF.